The following is a T cell receptor (beta chain) sequence with its context. What it binds is unknown. This record comes from a study of cytomegalovirus exposure and HLA in healthy donors. Study-wide findings and caveats: For TCR beta chains, V- and J-gene trimming was later linked to a missense DCLRE1C variant. Reported performance of the classifier showed diagnosis of cytomegalovirus status with high specificity and sensitivity.

Primers for the PCR totalled 60 Vbeta and 13 Jbeta. Libraries were prepared by immunoSEQ multiplex PCR; TCRdb keeps only in-frame clonotypes and omits some of them. This sample's table reports approximately 79,000 clones. The germline V gene encodes CDR1 SGHTA and CDR2 FQGNSA. This CDR3 is 13 amino acids long. V lost 2 bases to trimming and J lost 6 bases, with 10 bases between them. The clonotype comes from a man in his forties in good health and CMV-seronegative. The sample was PBMCs. The gene calls are TRBV7-2 and TRBJ1-1; possibly TRBD1 for D (5 bases). This CDR3 reads CASSLSWGAEAFF. CDR3 nucleotides: TGTGCCAGCAGCTTATCTTGGGGCGCTGAAGCTTTCTTT.